The entry below describes one T cell receptor beta chain. Its antigen is unknown. This entry comes from a study of T cells in Graves' hyperthyroidism and ophthalmopathy. Study-level results: In simple terms, a model built on 13 V-J features told ophthalmopathy apart from stable hyperthyroidism. Also found in blood were most expanded thyroid clonotypes above 0.001.

Amplification of TCR beta CDR3 regions used RNA as the template. Initially, a first-round RT-PCR of the TCR CDR3 employed the HTBI primer set. TCRdb passed the multiplex PCR reads through MiXCR, listing each CDR3 protein once. This table has approximately 610,000 distinct CDR3 sequences, 16% appearing once. Looked up from germline, CDR1 is SEHNR and CDR2 is FQNEAQ (reference sequence). V was shortened by 3 bases and J by 3 bases, with 11 bases between the two germline ends. This CDR3 is 15 amino acids long. Each patient was aged 18 to 65 and had newly diagnosed hyperthyroidism of under 2 months' duration.

The sample consisted of blood. The chain uses TRBV7-9 and TRBJ2-2, with D unclear. The sequence derives from a woman aged 18-35 years with Graves' hyperthyroidism. This CDR3 reads CASSLAQKYTGELFF. In DNA form, the CDR3 reads TGTGCCAGCAGCTTGGCTCAGAAATACACCGGGGAGCTGTTTTTT.